This passage covers 30 T cell receptor beta chains from one sample sequenced in a study of T cells in tuberculosis. Clones were read by immunoSEQ multiplex PCR, and TCRdb kept only the in-frame ones, dropping some. The sample has around 26,000 clones, just under 97% seen once. The source material was PBMCs. The receptor source for this set is a donor aged 5-35 years with latent tuberculosis or without tuberculosis infection.

The chain links TRBV4-1 to TRBJ2-2; no clear D. The CDR3 runs 15 residues. V was trimmed by 3 bases and J by 4 bases, leaving 12 bases between them. Germline CDR1 is MGHRA and CDR2 is YSYEKL. CDR3 loop: CASSQDSTGTGELFF. The CDR3, as DNA: TGCGCCAGCAGCCAGGATTCGACGGGCACCGGGGAGCTGTTTTTT.

The V gene is TRBV5-4, the J gene TRBJ2-1; TRBD1 matches at 7 bases. Trimming took 4 bases from V and 4 from J; bases not matched to a gene: 8. CDR1 is SGHNT, CDR2 YYREEE, per germline (reference sequence). The CDR3 loop spans 15 amino acids. CDR3: CASSPTPDRYNEQFF. In DNA form, the CDR3 reads TGTGCCAGCAGCCCTACCCCGGACAGGTACAATGAGCAGTTCTTC.

V usage is TRBV30 and J usage is TRBJ2-1; perhaps TRBD1 as D (6 bases). CDR3 size: 13 residues. CDR1 and CDR2 from the germline V gene are GTSNPN and SVGIG (reference sequence). The V and J ends lost 3 bases and 10 bases respectively, with 16 bases between them. This chain's CDR3 is CAWRQGSESEQFF. CDR3 DNA sequence: TGTGCCTGGAGACAGGGTTCTGAGTCGGAGCAGTTCTTC.

This clone has a single count. The chain combines TRBV30 with TRBJ1-5; 7 bases fit TRBD1. Unmatched junction bases numbered 3, after V lost 2 bases and J lost 2 bases. The CDR3 runs 14 residues. From germline, CDR1 is GTSNPN and CDR2 SVGIG (reference sequence). CDR3 in DNA: TGTGCCTGGAGTTTTGGACAGGGCAATCAGCCCCAGCATTTT. It yields the protein CAWSFGQGNQPQHF. Looking up the rest from reference TRBV30 and TRBJ1-5 gives the full variable domain: SQTIHQWPATLVQPVGSPLSLECTVEGTSNPNLYWYRQAAGRGLQLLFYSVGIGQISSEVPQNLSASRPQDRQFILSSKKLLLSDSGFYLCAWSFGQGNQPQHFGDGTRLSIL.

This rearrangement joins TRBV5-6 to TRBJ1-6; TRBD1 matches 9 bases. J lost 9 bases, V lost 0 bases, and 7 bases had no gene match. The CDR3 contains 16 residues. Per germline, CDR1 SGHDT and CDR2 YYEEEE. This chain's CDR3 is CASSLARDREFSPLHF. DNA for the CDR3: TGTGCCAGCAGCTTGGCCCGGGACAGGGAATTTTCACCCCTCCACTTT.

The chain has TRBV2 and TRBJ2-7, with a tentative D call TRBD2 (6 bases). The germline V gene encodes CDR1 SNHLY and CDR2 FYNNEI. The CDR3 is made up of 14 amino acids. The V and J ends lost 1 base and 5 bases respectively, with 12 bases between them. This CDR3 reads CASSEGQGGHEQYF. The CDR3 DNA is TGTGCCAGCAGTGAAGGTCAGGGAGGCCACGAGCAGTACTTC.

The chain recombines TRBV27 with TRBJ1-2; TRBD1 is a possible D gene (6 bases). This CDR3 contains 17 residues. Germline CDR1 is MNHEY and CDR2 is SMNVEV (reference sequence). V was pared by 3 bases and J by 2 bases, with 19 bases between. In DNA form, the CDR3 reads TGTGCCAGCAGTTTCGCGGGGGCGCGTCTAGTCAACTATGGCTACACCTTC. Translation gives CASSFAGARLVNYGYTF.

The chain couples TRBV4-1 to TRBJ2-5, with 7 bases fitting TRBD1. J gave up 0 bases and V 2 bases, and 3 bases lay outside the gene matches. Germline CDR1 reads MGHRA; CDR2 reads YSYEKL. This CDR3 comprises 15 residues. The CDR3 DNA reads as TGCGCCAGCAGCCAACCTCAGGGGGACCAAGAGACCCAGTACTTC. It codes for CASSQPQGDQETQYF.

This chain connects TRBV18 to TRBJ2-7, with TRBD1 as a possible D gene (5 bases). The CDR3 consists of 13 residues. V lost 3 bases to trimming and J lost 5 bases, with 11 bases between them. Germline values: CDR1 KGHSH, CDR2 LQKENI. This CDR3 is CASSPSGSDEQYV. The CDR3 region has the DNA TGTGCCAGCTCACCCTCAGGGTCCGACGAGCAGTACGTC.

This clone was seen once. The chain recombines TRBV5-1 with TRBJ2-3; possibly TRBD2 for D (6 bases). V lost 4 bases and J lost 1, with 10 bases in between. This CDR3 spans 14 amino acids. Germline V gene sequence: CDR1 SGHRS, CDR2 YFSETQ. This chain's CDR3 is CASSGTGGTDTQYF. The CDR3 DNA sequence: TGCGCCAGCAGCGGGACTGGAGGCACAGATACGCAGTATTTT.

This sequence joins TRBV11-2 and TRBJ2-7; 8 positions match TRBD2. The CDR3 runs to 15 residues. The germline V gene has CDR1 SGHAT and CDR2 FQNNGV. The V segment lost 1 base and the J segment 3 bases; nucleotides outside the gene matches: 5. CDR3 DNA: TGTGCCAGCAGCTTAGGGACGGGGGGGTTCTACGAGCAGTACTTC. Its translation: CASSLGTGGFYEQYF.

This clone was counted between two and nine times. CDR3 nucleotides: TGTGCCAGCAGCTACTCTGGAAACACCATATATTTT. Residues: CASSYSGNTIYF. J is TRBJ1-3 and V is TRBV2; D is unresolved. The germline gives CDR1 SNHLY, CDR2 FYNNEI. The CDR3 is 12 amino acids. V shed 6 bases and J shed 0 bases, with 3 bases lying between them.

This clone was recorded once. This sequence joins TRBV6-1 and TRBJ1-1; D remains ambiguous. This CDR3 is 12 amino acids long. The germline V gene encodes CDR1 MNHNS and CDR2 SASEGT. With 5 bases removed from V and 8 bases from J, the gap between germline ends came to 12 bases. CDR3 sequence: CASSQYITEAFF. CDR3 in DNA: TGTGCCAGCAGTCAGTATATTACCGAAGCTTTCTTT.

This clone was observed a single time. J is TRBJ1-2 and V is TRBV5-4; TRBD1 matches at 9 bases. V shed 9 bases, J shed 7 bases, and the junction held 4 bases outside the gene matches. The germline CDR1 and CDR2 sequences are SGHNT and YYREEE (reference sequence). This CDR3 comprises 11 residues. The CDR3 DNA reads as TGTGCCACTCGGACAGGGGTTGGCTACACCTTC. As protein: CATRTGVGYTF.

As to this clone: Other DNA sequences from this sample encode an identical CDR3 as well. This chain uses TRBV29-1 with TRBJ2-3; the match to TRBD2 covers 9 bases. CDR1 and CDR2 (germline): SQVTM, ANQGSEA. This CDR3 region has 17 residues. The V segment lost 0 bases and the J segment 3 bases; nucleotides outside the gene matches: 10. Here the CDR3 reads CSVEDRGSGGTTDTQYF. As DNA, the CDR3 is TGCAGCGTTGAAGATCGGGGTAGCGGGGGTACTACAGATACGCAGTATTTT.

This clone was seen a single time. This chain links TRBV5-1 with TRBJ2-5; 7 bases are shared with TRBD2. The J segment lost 5 bases and the V segment lost 0 bases, leaving 7 bases of the junction unmatched. The CDR3 is 15 residues long. Germline values: CDR1 SGHRS, CDR2 YFSETQ. CDR3 nucleotides: TGCGCCAGCAGCTTGGACAGCGGGGTTGGGGAGACCCAGTACTTC. This translates into CASSLDSGVGETQYF. The variable domain in full, completed from reference TRBV5-1 and TRBJ2-5, reads KAGVTQTPRYLIKTRGQQVTLSCSPISGHRSVSWYQQTPGQGLQFLFEYFSETQRNKGNFPGRFSGRQFSNSRSEMNVSTLELGDSALYLCASSLDSGVGETQYFGPGTRLLVL.

The chain recombines TRBV10-3 with TRBJ1-2, with D possibly TRBD1 on 6 matching bases. V was cut by 7 bases and J by 6 bases, with 12 bases left in between. This CDR3 spans 12 amino acids. In germline, CDR1 is ENHRY, CDR2 SYGVKD. The DNA of the CDR3 is TGTGCCATCATCGGGGGGGCCGATGGCTACACCTTC. It is translated as CAIIGGADGYTF.

The chain uses TRBV19 and TRBJ1-5; D is ambiguous. Per the germline V gene, CDR1 is LNHDA and CDR2 is SQIVND (reference sequence). This CDR3 has 15 amino acids. V was trimmed by 1 base and J by 7 bases, leaving 14 bases between them. In DNA form, the CDR3 reads TGTGCCAGTAGTATAGTATGGGCCGGTGACCAGCCCCAGCATTTT. It yields the protein CASSIVWAGDQPQHF.

The CDR3 coding sequence is TGCAGCGTTGGGAAAGGCGGCACTGAAGCTTTCTTT. Its protein product is CSVGKGGTEAFF. The chain combines TRBV29-1 with TRBJ1-1; D not resolved. The germline V gene has CDR1 SQVTM and CDR2 ANQGSEA. V shed 4 bases and J shed 4 bases, with 10 bases lying between them. The CDR3 sequence is 12 residues long.

The chain has TRBV6-6 and TRBJ1-4, with 8 bases matching TRBD1. V gave up 6 bases and J gave up 4 bases; unmatched junction bases: 7. This CDR3 comprises 15 residues. Germline V gene sequence: CDR1 MNHNY, CDR2 SVGAGI (reference sequence). In nucleotides, the CDR3 is TGTGCCAGCAGGGGGACAGGAACCTATAATGAAAAACTGTTTTTT. Residues: CASRGTGTYNEKLFF.

This clone was detected a few times. The chain combines TRBV27 with TRBJ1-5; D perhaps matches TRBD1 (5 bases). CDR3 length: 16 amino acids. Trimming shortened V by 2 bases and J by 0 bases, and 11 bases separated the two germline ends. CDR1 and CDR2 from the germline V gene are MNHEY and SMNVEV (reference sequence). CDR3 bases: TGTGCCAGCAGTTTAAATTGGGGCAATAGCAATCAGCCCCAGCATTTT. Translated: CASSLNWGNSNQPQHF.

This chain uses TRBV5-1 with TRBJ2-4, with a tentative D call TRBD2 (6 bases). The V gene lost 5 bases and the J gene lost 1 base, with 10 bases spanning the gap. CDR3 length: 14 residues. Germline-derived CDR1 and CDR2 are SGHRS and YFSETQ. DNA for the CDR3: TGCGCCAGCAGAGCGGAGGGTGCCAAAAACATTCAGTACTTC. Its translation is CASRAEGAKNIQYF. The variable domain in full, completed from reference TRBV5-1 and TRBJ2-4, reads KAGVTQTPRYLIKTRGQQVTLSCSPISGHRSVSWYQQTPGQGLQFLFEYFSETQRNKGNFPGRFSGRQFSNSRSEMNVSTLELGDSALYLCASRAEGAKNIQYFGAGTRLSVL.

V gene TRBV19 combines with J gene TRBJ2-1; 7 bases are shared with TRBD1. V was pared by 4 bases and J by 2 bases, with 8 bases of the junction left unmatched. This CDR3 is 16 amino acids long. Germline loops: CDR1 LNHDA, CDR2 SQIVND (reference sequence). Here the CDR3 reads CASSTSTGAPYNEQFF. The CDR3 coding sequence is TGTGCCAGTAGTACCTCCACAGGGGCCCCCTACAATGAGCAGTTCTTC.

The chain has TRBV29-1 and TRBJ1-5, with TRBD1 identical over 8 bases. Germline assignment: CDR1 SQVTM and CDR2 ANQGSEA. The length of the CDR3 is 13 residues. J gave up 5 bases and V 6 bases, and 6 bases lay outside the gene matches. This CDR3 is CSVADRADQPQHF. CDR3 nucleotide sequence: TGCAGCGTCGCGGACAGGGCCGATCAGCCCCAGCATTTT.

The J gene is TRBJ2-7, the V gene TRBV18, with TRBD1 matching 7 bases. CDR3 length: 15 residues. Trimming removed 2 bases from V and 4 bases from J; junction bases left unmatched: 8. Looked up from germline, CDR1 is KGHSH and CDR2 is LQKENI. This CDR3 is CASSPSPQGVYEQYV. As DNA, the CDR3 is TGTGCCAGCTCACCATCGCCCCAGGGGGTTTACGAGCAGTACGTC.

CDR3 sequence reads: CASSLGGTKNTEAFF. CDR3 nucleotides: TGTGCCAGCAGCTTGGGTGGGACAAAGAACACTGAAGCTTTCTTT. The chain has TRBV5-4 and TRBJ1-1, with D maybe TRBD1 (6 bases). In germline, CDR1 is SGHNT, CDR2 YYREEE (reference sequence). The ends were cut back, 0 bases at V and 1 base at J, with 10 bases in the middle. The CDR3 runs 15 residues.

This chain links TRBV13 with TRBJ1-2; D is undetermined. CDR3 length: 14 residues. Germline loops: CDR1 PRHDT, CDR2 FYEKMQ (reference sequence). Trimming cost V 0 bases and J 4 bases, with 9 bases left between them. Here the CDR3 reads CASSLGRSSYGYTF. The CDR3 bases are TGTGCCAGCAGCTTAGGCCGGTCTTCCTATGGCTACACCTTC.

Concerning this clone itself: Its ends do not fully match the called genes, so a read error is possible. The chain employs TRBV20-1 and TRBJ2-1, with D perhaps TRBD2 (5 bases). Germline CDR1 is DFQATT and CDR2 is SNEGSKA (reference sequence). CDR3 size: 10 residues. CDR3 sequence: CSARAGEPVF. In DNA form, the CDR3 reads TGCAGTGCTAGAGCCGGGGAGCCGGTCTTC.

This clone was observed a few times. V gene TRBV9 combines with J gene TRBJ1-2; 9 nucleotides agree with TRBD1. This CDR3 is built from 14 residues. Trimming took 3 bases from V and 5 from J; bases not matched to a gene: 5. Germline CDR1 reads SGDLS; CDR2 reads YYNGEE. Written as DNA, the CDR3 is TGTGCCAGCAGCGGAAGGACAGGGGAGTATGGCTACACCTTC. Its translation is CASSGRTGEYGYTF.

The chain recombines TRBV5-1 with TRBJ2-3, with 8 bases aligning to TRBD2. The CDR3 loop spans 14 amino acids. Germline CDR1 reads SGHRS; CDR2 reads YFSETQ. With 6 bases clipped from V and 2 bases from J, the junction kept 5 bases outside the gene matches. CDR3 coding DNA: TGCGCCAGCACCAAAGCGGGGGTCACAGATACGCAGTATTTT. Protein product: CASTKAGVTDTQYF.